The source of this T cell receptor (beta chain) is a study of blood T cell repertoires in COVID-19. On the study more broadly: Whether acute or convalescent, the COVID-19 samples came from the United States, Italy and Spain.

The CDR3 extends over 12 amino acids. V was trimmed by 2 bases and J by 9 bases, leaving 8 bases between them. Germline CDR1 is SEHNR and CDR2 is FQNEAQ (reference sequence). In the authors' methods: Using reference gene primer amplification, nucleated cell counts were estimated. Repertoires were generated with immunoSEQ multiplex PCR, while TCRdb's copy carries only in-frame clones and drops some. The DNA gave D and trimming, while V, J and clone size come from that table. The sample consists of approximately 170,000 clones, under 85% of them appearing once. Cohort placement rested on clinical history that participants reported themselves.

This chain joins TRBV7-9 and TRBJ2-1; D call uncertain. This receptor was obtained from a man aged 50 or older who had recovered from COVID-19. Sequences were obtained from PBMCs or T cells enriched from blood (not recorded which). DNA of the CDR3: TGTGCCAGCAGCTTATTCCTTAGTGAGCAGTTCTTC. This translates into CASSLFLSEQFF.